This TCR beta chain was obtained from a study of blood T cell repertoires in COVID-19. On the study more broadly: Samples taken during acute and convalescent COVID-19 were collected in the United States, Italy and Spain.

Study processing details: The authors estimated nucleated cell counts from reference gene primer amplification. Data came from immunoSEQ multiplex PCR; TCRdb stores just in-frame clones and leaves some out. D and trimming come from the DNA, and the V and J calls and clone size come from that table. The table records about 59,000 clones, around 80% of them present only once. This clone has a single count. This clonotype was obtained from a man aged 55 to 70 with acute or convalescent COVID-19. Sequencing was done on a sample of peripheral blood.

CDR3 in DNA: TGTGCCAGCAGCAAAAGGGACAGGGGGCATAAGAGGCAGTACTTC. The encoded protein is CASSKRDRGHKRQYF. This sequence joins TRBV21-1 and TRBJ2-7; the tabulated D call, TRBD1, remains unverified against the DNA. TRBV21-1 is a known pseudogene. The CDR3 runs 15 residues.